This T cell receptor beta chain was obtained from a study of cytomegalovirus exposure and HLA in healthy donors. PCR employed 60 Vbeta and 13 Jbeta primers. This table comes from immunoSEQ multiplex PCR, and its TCRdb copy is limited to in-frame clones, with some not included. Here the sample spans tens of thousands of clones, around 72% being singletons. This clone was detected only a few times. Sequencing was done on a sample of PBMCs. This receptor was identified in a woman aged 35 to 49 in good health and CMV-seropositive.

CDR3 nucleotide sequence: TGTGCCAGCAGGCGGGGGGGAGACACTGAAGCTTTCTTT. Amino acids: CASRRGGDTEAFF. The V and J genes are TRBV6-5 and TRBJ1-1; possible D gene TRBD1, 5 bases. The CDR3 covers 13 residues. CDR1 and CDR2 from the germline V gene are MNHEY and SVGAGI. V was pared by 6 bases and J by 3 bases, with 11 bases between.